This TCR beta chain was captured by sequencing in a study of T cells in Graves' hyperthyroidism and ophthalmopathy. Study information: Peripheral blood was secured at the point of initial diagnosis, before any treatment.

Template material for amplifying TCR beta CDR3 regions consisted of RNA transcripts. The TCR CDR3 first-round RT-PCR relied on the HTBI primer set. MiXCR was run by TCRdb on the multiplex PCR reads, yielding one entry per CDR3 protein. The data contain around 420,000 distinct CDR3 sequences, about 13% of them singletons. The CDR3 is 15 residues long. The junction had 12 bases not matched to a gene; V was cut back by 3 bases and J by 12 bases. The receptor was isolated from a woman aged 18-29 years with Graves' hyperthyroidism. The chain joins TRBV12-3 or TRBV12-4 to TRBJ2-1, with TRBD2 matching over 9 bases. Material: blood. The CDR3 bases are TGTGCCAGCAGTTTGGATTGGGCGGGAGGGTTCGGGCAGTTCTTC. Encoded protein: CASSLDWAGGFGQFF.